Listed below are T cell receptor beta chains from one sample, sequenced in a study of T-cell memory formation after mild COVID-19. MiXCR was run by TCRdb on the 5' RACE reads, yielding one entry per CDR3 protein. Of hundreds of thousands of distinct CDR3 sequences in the sample, approximately 18% were seen once. Sequenced input: PBMCs or a T cell subset sorted from them (not recorded which). The receptors here all came from an adult woman who had mild COVID-19 (a few samples of this study predate the infection). Cell type and time point are not known. Both conserved end residues are part of each CDR3.

j_call,v_call,cdr3_aa
TRBJ1-3,TRBV18,CASSPGSRVRGNTIYF
TRBJ2-3,TRBV27,CASRIRTAGGITDTQYF
TRBJ2-7,TRBV27,CASSGSGSPYEQYF
TRBJ2-7,TRBV6-5,CASRGSGTGEHEQYF
TRBJ2-2,TRBV3-1,CASSQALRGLAGALTGELFF
TRBJ1-1,TRBV5-5,CASSLSGPEAFF
TRBJ1-5,TRBV6-2/TRBV6-3,CASSYFGTAIYQPQHF
TRBJ2-1,TRBV20-1,CSARSGWDEQFF
TRBJ2-1,TRBV29-1,CSVVRDSYNEQFF
TRBJ1-1,TRBV4-1,CASSAPTGAEAFF
TRBJ1-1,TRBV19,CASKDRVDAFF
TRBJ2-5,TRBV3-1,CASSRTGGQETQYF
TRBJ1-1,TRBV7-2,CASSRGGNTEAFF
TRBJ2-7,TRBV11-2,CASTNGAGVYEQYF
TRBJ2-1,TRBV27,CASVVGGGGENEQFF
TRBJ2-1,TRBV2,CASSPGLAGRGEQFF
TRBJ2-3,TRBV7-6,CASTSGTSSWTQYF
TRBJ2-4,TRBV20-1,CSARQPSKNIQYF
TRBJ2-3,TRBV10-3,CAIRTSVTDTQYF
TRBJ2-3,TRBV20-1,CSVTQTGELFTDTQYF
TRBJ2-3,TRBV4-1,CASSPGQGAMADTQYF
TRBJ1-1,TRBV2,CASRKTGTTEAFF
TRBJ2-1,TRBV9,CASSVSGEPYNEQFF
TRBJ2-1,TRBV7-2,CASSRQTVSYNEQFF
TRBJ1-1,TRBV20-1,CSARVGTSTEAFF
TRBJ2-7,TRBV7-9,CASSLGLRVSDEQYF
TRBJ2-5,TRBV4-2,CASSQDLSGSVEETQYF
TRBJ2-1,TRBV4-1,CASSQEVSSGAFF
TRBJ1-1,TRBV4-3,CASSQESEGAGNTEAFF
TRBJ1-3,TRBV29-1,CSVVGTASGNTIYF